The present TCR beta chain was sequenced within a study of beta chain features in type 1 diabetes. This clone was found a few times. Trimming cost V 6 bases and J 3 bases; bases outside gene matches: 8. Germline values: CDR1 SQVTM, CDR2 ANQGSEA. This CDR3 has 14 amino acids. Every bit of the isolated RNA underwent reverse transcription, so sequencing read expressed TCRB transcripts. Data came from immunoSEQ multiplex PCR; TCRdb stores just in-frame clones and leaves some out. The sample contains around 200,000 clones, about 13% of which appear only once. This receptor was obtained from a woman aged 18 to 35 in good health. V and J are TRBV29-1 and TRBJ1-1; 9 bases fit TRBD1. Sequencing input: central memory CD4+ T cells from blood. CDR3 region: CSVPTGGAYTEAFF. The CDR3 coding sequence is TGCAGCGTACCTACAGGGGGCGCTTACACTGAAGCTTTCTTT.